One and the same sample provided the 4 T cell receptor beta chains below, sequenced in a study of T cell repertoires in cytomegalovirus infection. Using its own MiXCR run on the reads, TCRdb lists one record per CDR3 protein. The repertoire holds a few hundred thousand distinct CDR3 sequences, 17% seen once, with around 13% in the top ten. Specimen: PBMCs. The origin of the receptors is a human donor in good health (CMV status not recorded). Some clones in this sample may be carry-over from other donors' samples.

This clonotype was found many times. This chain joins TRBV11-2 and TRBJ1-1; D gene ambiguous. Trimming stripped 3 bases from V and 1 base from J, with 9 bases between. The CDR3 sequence is 14 residues long. Germline V gives CDR1 SGHAT, CDR2 FQNNGV. The CDR3 DNA follows: TGTGCCAGCAGCTTTACGGGGAGGAACACTGAAGCTTTCTTT. Amino acid sequence: CASSFTGRNTEAFF.

The chain joins TRBV20-1 to TRBJ1-2; D is undetermined. V lost 4 bases and J lost 6, with 12 bases in between. Germline V gene sequence: CDR1 DFQATT, CDR2 SNEGSKA (reference sequence). The CDR3 length is 12 residues. Here the CDR3 DNA reads TGCAGTGCTACTCTCATCGCGGATGGCTACACCTTC. It is translated as CSATLIADGYTF.

This sequence joins TRBV12-3 or TRBV12-4 and TRBJ1-2; TRBD1 is a possible D gene (6 bases). The CDR3 has 14 amino acids. Trimming took off 5 bases at V and 7 bases at J, with 17 bases between the two ends. The CDR3 DNA follows: TGTGCCAGCAGTGGGGGGCCCCAAGTGGCTGGCTACACCTTC. Protein sequence: CASSGGPQVAGYTF.

This clonotype was observed at least ten times. The genes are TRBV28 and TRBJ1-2, with D uncertain. This CDR3 contains 13 residues. Germline V gives CDR1 MDHEN, CDR2 SYDVKM. V lost 6 bases and J 5 bases, leaving 13 bases between the germline ends. The CDR3 here is CASRSGPDYGYTF. The CDR3 bases are TGTGCCAGCAGATCAGGACCCGATTATGGCTACACCTTC.